This TCR beta chain was sequenced in a study of cytomegalovirus exposure and HLA in healthy donors. The CDR3 length is 14 residues. CDR1 and CDR2 (germline): SGHRS, YFSETQ. V lost 4 bases and J 1 base, leaving 11 bases between the germline ends. Whole-study findings and limits: 87-base-pair reads could not separate some V segments, including TRBV6-2 and TRBV6-3. Later analysis associated a missense DCLRE1C variant with TCR beta V- and J-gene trimming. A later analysis appeared to link common viral pathogens to several of the most significant clusters.

A remark on this clone: The antigen is not known.

PCR amplification relied on 60 Vbeta primers (plus 13 Jbeta primers). Produced via immunoSEQ multiplex PCR; TCRdb's table is partial and in-frame only. Of around 92,000 clones in the sample, about 80% were seen once. The sequencing input was PBMCs. This clonotype originated in a female donor in good health and CMV-seropositive. This sequence joins TRBV5-1 and TRBJ2-5; D possibly corresponds to TRBD2 (5 bases). The CDR3 region is CASSRRTFQETQYF. Here the CDR3 DNA reads TGCGCCAGCAGCCGGAGGACTTTCCAAGAGACCCAGTACTTC.